These 26 T cell receptor beta chains came from one sample sequenced in a study of PD-1 blockade in classical Hodgkin lymphoma. Clones were read by immunoSEQ multiplex PCR, and TCRdb kept only the in-frame ones, dropping some. This sample yields over 50,000 clones, of which approximately 90% are seen a single time; approximately 8.4% belongs to the top ten. Stated time point: cycle 4 day 1 (C4D1), after less than 7 weeks of nivolumab. Every patient relapsed after autologous stem cell transplantation, and brentuximab vedotin exposure varied. Sequencing used peripheral blood mononuclear cells (PBMCs), obtained before the fourth cycle of nivolumab. These receptors originate from a human donor with classical Hodgkin lymphoma.

As regards this clone: Other nucleotide sequences in the sample specify the same CDR3. The V gene is TRBV6-5, the J gene TRBJ2-1; D perhaps matches TRBD2 (6 bases). Germline V lookup: CDR1 MNHEY, CDR2 SVGAGI. Trimming removed 6 bases from V and 0 bases from J, with 9 bases in between. This CDR3 contains 14 residues. CDR3 in DNA: TGTGCCAGCAGGCGGGACTCCTCCTACAATGAGCAGTTCTTC. The encoded protein is CASRRDSSYNEQFF.

The CDR3 protein is CASSLESGADYGYTF. CDR3 nucleotides: TGCGCCAGCAGCTTGGAATCAGGGGCCGACTATGGCTACACCTTC. The gene calls are TRBV5-1 and TRBJ1-2; D perhaps matches TRBD1 (6 bases). CDR3 length: 15 residues. V gave up 0 bases and J gave up 3 bases, with 12 bases separating them. Per germline, CDR1 SGHRS and CDR2 YFSETQ.

V and J are TRBV5-1 and TRBJ2-5; a weak D match, TRBD2 (6 bases). Germline CDR1 and CDR2: SGHRS and YFSETQ. The V gene lost 4 bases and the J gene lost 3 bases, with 19 bases spanning the gap. This CDR3 region has 16 residues. CDR3 DNA sequence: TGCGCCAGCAGCCTCTTCGTCGGTCGGAGGGAAGAGACCCAGTACTTC. It codes for CASSLFVGRREETQYF.

The chain is built from TRBV5-1 and TRBJ2-7; 8 bases map to TRBD1. The length of the CDR3 is 15 residues. Germline lookup yields CDR1 SGHRS and CDR2 YFSETQ. The ends lost 2 bases at V and 2 bases at J; junction bases unmatched: 6. CDR3 sequence (DNA): TGCGCCAGCAGCTTAGGACAGGGAGCCACCTACGAGCAGTACTTC. Encoded protein: CASSLGQGATYEQYF.

This sequence joins TRBV20-1 and TRBJ1-2; 7 nucleotides agree with TRBD1. J gave up 4 bases and V 8 bases, and 4 bases lay outside the gene matches. Germline CDR1 reads DFQATT; CDR2 reads SNEGSKA (reference sequence). This CDR3 has 11 residues. CDR3 residues: CSPTGTYGYTF. CDR3 DNA: TGCAGTCCGACAGGGACCTATGGCTACACCTTC.

The V and J genes are TRBV7-9 and TRBJ1-2, with D possibly being TRBD1 (5 bases). This CDR3 is built from 15 residues. Germline V gene lookup returns CDR1 SEHNR and CDR2 FQNEAQ (reference sequence). Trimming removed 3 bases at V and 2 bases at J, with 13 bases between. The CDR3 sequence is CASSFSGGGNYGYTF. The CDR3 nucleotides are TGTGCCAGCAGCTTTTCGGGGGGAGGGAACTATGGCTACACCTTC.

The chain links TRBV5-1 to TRBJ2-3; D gene unclear. Germline V gene data show CDR1 as SGHRS and CDR2 as YFSETQ. With 0 bases removed from V and 3 bases from J, the gap between germline ends came to 5 bases. The CDR3 spans 13 residues. CDR3 bases: TGCGCCAGCAGCTTGGGCGCTACAGATACGCAGTATTTT. It is translated as CASSLGATDTQYF.

This chain joins TRBV5-1 and TRBJ2-5; D is unresolved. V was trimmed by 2 bases and J by 1 base, leaving 9 bases between them. Germline CDR1 reads SGHRS; CDR2 reads YFSETQ. The CDR3 totals 14 residues. Here the CDR3 DNA reads TGCGCCAGCAGCTTCGGGCAACTCCAAGAGACCCAGTACTTC. It yields the protein CASSFGQLQETQYF.

The chain combines TRBV5-1 with TRBJ1-1; 9 bases match TRBD1. From germline, CDR1 is SGHRS and CDR2 YFSETQ. This CDR3 is built from 14 residues. V shed 1 base and J 5 bases; nucleotides not matched to a gene: 3. CDR3 amino acids: CASSLTTGGTEAFF. Here the CDR3 DNA reads TGCGCCAGCAGCTTGACGACAGGGGGTACTGAAGCTTTCTTT.

This rearrangement joins TRBV9 to TRBJ1-2, with 8 nucleotides matching TRBD1. Per the germline V gene, CDR1 is SGDLS and CDR2 is YYNGEE. Germline trimming cut 4 bases from V and 8 bases from J; bases unmatched to any gene: 16. The CDR3 contains 16 residues. The CDR3 region is CASSIGQGPSLGGYTF. For the CDR3, the DNA is TGTGCCAGCAGCATCGGACAGGGTCCTTCTCTGGGAGGCTACACCTTC.

This chain links TRBV10-1 with TRBJ2-7, with D unclear. With 4 bases removed from V and 4 bases from J, the gap between germline ends came to 11 bases. This CDR3 is 13 amino acids long. In germline, CDR1 is WNHNN, CDR2 SYGVQD (reference sequence). The chain's CDR3 is CASSAADEYEQYF. The CDR3 DNA sequence: TGCGCCAGCAGTGCGGCGGACGAATACGAGCAGTACTTC.

This sequence joins TRBV21-1 and TRBJ1-2. TRBV21-1 is recorded as a pseudogene. The CDR3 sequence is 13 residues long. The CDR3 nucleotides read TGTGCCAGCAGCAAAGATCCGGGAAATGGCTACACCTTC. Amino acid sequence: CASSKDPGNGYTF.

The J gene is TRBJ2-1, the V gene TRBV30; 13 bases match TRBD2. Trimming at V came to 5 bases and at J to 5 bases, leaving 3 bases not matched to a gene. The CDR3 totals 14 residues. CDR1 and CDR2 from the germline V gene are GTSNPN and SVGIG (reference sequence). CDR3 in DNA: TGTGCCTGGGGAACTAGCGGGGGGGACAATGAGCAGTTCTTC. It codes for CAWGTSGGDNEQFF.

The chain has TRBV7-9 and TRBJ2-7, with 8 bases that match TRBD1. This CDR3 comprises 16 residues. V shed 4 bases, J shed 0 bases, and the junction held 8 bases outside the gene matches. CDR1 SEHNR and CDR2 FQNEAQ come from the germline V gene (reference sequence). The CDR3 coding sequence is TGTGCCAGCAGCTCCTCCGGCGGACAGGGCTCCTACGAGCAGTACTTC. Amino acid sequence: CASSSSGGQGSYEQYF.

This chain links TRBV10-1 with TRBJ1-2; D is ambiguous. CDR3 size: 14 residues. Germline V CDR1 and CDR2: WNHNN, SYGVQD (reference sequence). Trimming shortened V by 7 bases and J by 4 bases, and 16 bases separated the two germline ends. The CDR3 here is CASKKSTPFYGYTF. The DNA for the CDR3 is TGCGCCAGCAAAAAATCAACACCATTCTATGGCTACACCTTC.

The chain couples TRBV5-1 to TRBJ2-5; TRBD2 is a possible D gene (5 bases). Germline V lookup: CDR1 SGHRS, CDR2 YFSETQ. Trimming pared 4 bases from V and 8 bases from J, leaving 15 bases between. The CDR3 extends over 13 amino acids. This CDR3 is CASSTGHSGTQYF. DNA of the CDR3: TGCGCCAGCAGCACCGGTCATTCGGGAACCCAGTACTTC.

The chain combines TRBV7-8 with TRBJ1-5; D unresolved. The CDR3 length is 14 residues. Germline lookup yields CDR1 SGHVS and CDR2 FQNEAQ. V was clipped by 0 bases and J by 6 bases, with 9 bases between them. For the CDR3, the DNA is TGTGCCAGCAGCTTAGCGCAACTGGGTCAGCCCCAGCATTTT. It translates to CASSLAQLGQPQHF.

The table lists this clone with a count of one. The J gene is TRBJ1-2, the V gene TRBV6-6; TRBD1 matches at 11 bases. Germline CDR1 reads MNHNY; CDR2 reads SVGAGI (reference sequence). There are 15 residues in the CDR3. Germline trimming cut 4 bases from V and 4 bases from J; bases unmatched to any gene: 5. CDR3 nucleotides: TGTGCCAGCAGTTCCAGGGACAGGGGGGTCTATGGCTACACCTTC. Residues: CASSSRDRGVYGYTF.

As DNA, the CDR3 is TGTGCCAGCAGCCCCGATCGGGGGGATCATGAGCAGTTCTTC. It yields the protein CASSPDRGDHEQFF. The chain links TRBV11-2 to TRBJ2-1; TRBD2 agrees at 7 bases. V shed 5 bases, J shed 8 bases, and the junction held 9 bases outside the gene matches. There are 14 residues in the CDR3. Germline assignment: CDR1 SGHAT and CDR2 FQNNGV.

The rearrangement links TRBV5-1 to TRBJ2-5; D perhaps matches TRBD1 (6 bases). The CDR3 covers 14 residues. The germline V gene encodes CDR1 SGHRS and CDR2 YFSETQ. Trimming removed 2 bases at V and 2 bases at J, with 10 bases between. In DNA form, the CDR3 reads TGCGCCAGCAGCTTCCTCGGACAGCAAGAGACCCAGTACTTC. Encoded protein: CASSFLGQQETQYF.

The J gene is TRBJ1-5, the V gene TRBV2; tentative D call: TRBD1 (6 bases). The CDR3 covers 15 residues. The ends were cut back, 3 bases at V and 3 bases at J, with 12 bases in the middle. Germline assignment: CDR1 SNHLY and CDR2 FYNNEI. CDR3 loop: CASSEQGRNNQPQHF. DNA of the CDR3: TGTGCCAGCAGTGAGCAGGGGAGGAACAATCAGCCCCAGCATTTT.

The sample holds one count of this clone. This sequence joins TRBV5-1 and TRBJ2-2; 7 bases fit TRBD2. The CDR3 covers 15 residues. Germline CDR1 SGHRS, CDR2 YFSETQ. Trimming cost V 2 bases and J 4 bases; bases outside gene matches: 5. This CDR3 reads CASSFAGTTTGELFF. The CDR3 nucleotides are TGCGCCAGCAGCTTCGCCGGGACTACCACCGGGGAGCTGTTTTTT.

The V gene is TRBV7-9, the J gene TRBJ2-7; 8 bases map to TRBD1. The CDR3 length is 16 residues. V lost 6 bases to trimming and J lost 3 bases; unmatched junction nucleotides: 13. Germline V gene lookup returns CDR1 SEHNR and CDR2 FQNEAQ (reference sequence). The CDR3 nucleotides read TGTGCCAGCAGAGGGGACAGGCCGAGAGTCCTCTACGAGCAGTACTTC. This encodes CASRGDRPRVLYEQYF.

This chain links TRBV5-1 with TRBJ2-7, with D possibly TRBD2 on 5 matching bases. The CDR3 length is 15 residues. V dropped 0 bases and J dropped 2 bases, with 12 bases sitting between them. CDR1 SGHRS and CDR2 YFSETQ come from the germline V gene. As DNA, the CDR3 is TGCGCCAGCAGCTTGGCTGGACTGGGTACCTACGAGCAGTACTTC. Its translation is CASSLAGLGTYEQYF.

The CDR3 is CASSLELAGDTQYF. In DNA form, the CDR3 reads TGCGCCAGCAGCTTGGAACTAGCTGGAGATACGCAGTATTTT. The chain links TRBV5-1 to TRBJ2-3; possible D gene TRBD2, 6 bases. Trimming pared 0 bases from V and 5 bases from J, leaving 10 bases between. The CDR3 has 14 residues. Germline V gene data show CDR1 as SGHRS and CDR2 as YFSETQ.

The rearrangement joins TRBV11-2 to TRBJ1-1, with D perhaps TRBD1 (5 bases). CDR1 and CDR2 from the germline V gene are SGHAT and FQNNGV. The CDR3 loop spans 15 amino acids. The V and J ends lost 6 bases and 2 bases respectively, with 16 bases between them. Written as DNA, the CDR3 is TGTGCCAGCAGGCAACGGGGGGGACTTAACACTGAAGCTTTCTTT. Its translation is CASRQRGGLNTEAFF.